One and the same sample provided the 20 T cell receptor beta chains below, sequenced in a study of T cells after yellow fever vaccination. TCRdb redid the calling of the 5' RACE reads with MiXCR, one entry per CDR3 protein. The data show 620,000 or so distinct CDR3 sequences, around 12% seen once. Here the sequenced sample was PBMCs, taken on the day of the yellow fever booster vaccination. These TCRs come from a man aged 25-45 years who received the YFV17D yellow fever vaccine.

The V call is TRBV4-3, the J call TRBJ2-7, with 7 bases lining up with TRBD2. Trimming at V came to 0 bases and at J to 1 base, leaving 6 bases not matched to a gene. The germline V gene has CDR1 LGHNA and CDR2 YSLEER. The length of the CDR3 is 16 residues. CDR3 amino acids: CASSQEAAGASYEQYF. The CDR3 region has the DNA TGCGCCAGCAGCCAAGAGGCGGCGGGAGCTTCCTACGAGCAGTACTTC.

The chain combines TRBV11-2 with TRBJ1-3; no clear D gene. V was cut by 0 bases and J by 4 bases, with 10 bases left in between. CDR1 SGHAT and CDR2 FQNNGV come from the germline V gene. This CDR3 is 15 amino acids long. CDR3 bases: TGTGCCAGCAGCTTAGATAACGGACGGGGAAACACCATATATTTT. Protein sequence: CASSLDNGRGNTIYF.

The rearrangement joins TRBV5-1 to TRBJ2-1; D may be TRBD2 (5 bases). Germline CDR1 SGHRS, CDR2 YFSETQ. This CDR3 is built from 17 residues. V lost 4 bases, J lost 8 bases, and 25 bases lay in between. CDR3 DNA: TGCGCCAGCAGCCCCCCGAGGAGGCCGGGGAGATTCGATGAGCAGTTCTTC. It translates to CASSPPRRPGRFDEQFF.

This clonotype was observed a handful of times. The chain carries TRBV20-1 and TRBJ2-7, with 8 bases lining up with TRBD1. The V and J ends lost 4 bases and 5 bases, in that order; junction bases with no gene match: 7. CDR1 and CDR2 (germline): DFQATT, SNEGSKA (reference sequence). There are 13 residues in the CDR3. Written as DNA, the CDR3 is TGCAGTGCTACCGGGACAGGAATTAACGAGCAGTACTTC. This gives the protein CSATGTGINEQYF.

This chain uses TRBV25-1 with TRBJ1-3; 10 bases map to TRBD1. The trim removed 4 bases at V and 4 bases at J, leaving 7 bases unmatched. The CDR3 is 16 residues long. Germline lookup yields CDR1 MGHDK and CDR2 SYGVNS. The CDR3 loop is CASSAQTGGSGNTIYF. CDR3 nucleotides: TGTGCCAGCAGTGCCCAGACAGGGGGCAGCGGAAACACCATATATTTT.

In its sample, this clonotype was seen a few times. The rearrangement uses TRBV19 and TRBJ2-7, with 10 bases identical to TRBD1. Germline values: CDR1 LNHDA, CDR2 SQIVND (reference sequence). This CDR3 is 15 amino acids long. Germline trimming cut 6 bases from V and 2 bases from J; bases unmatched to any gene: 7. The CDR3 here is CASSPGQGGTYEQYF. For the CDR3, the DNA is TGTGCCAGTAGCCCAGGACAGGGGGGAACCTACGAGCAGTACTTC.

This clonotype showed up many times. V gene TRBV5-1 combines with J gene TRBJ2-3; D might be TRBD2 (6 bases). Germline values: CDR1 SGHRS, CDR2 YFSETQ. V was clipped by 4 bases and J by 1 base, with 28 bases between them. The CDR3 is 20 residues long. The CDR3: CASSRNPGLAVAARTDTQYF. CDR3 nucleotide sequence: TGCGCCAGCAGCCGAAATCCGGGACTCGCGGTAGCGGCGCGCACAGATACGCAGTATTTT. Full variable domain (missing parts from reference TRBV5-1 and TRBJ2-3): KAGVTQTPRYLIKTRGQQVTLSCSPISGHRSVSWYQQTPGQGLQFLFEYFSETQRNKGNFPGRFSGRQFSNSRSEMNVSTLELGDSALYLCASSRNPGLAVAARTDTQYFGPGTRLTVL.

This clonotype appeared many times. This rearrangement joins TRBV7-2 to TRBJ1-2; D is unclear. V lost 1 base and J 0 bases, leaving 3 bases between the germline ends. This CDR3 is built from 13 residues. Germline CDR1 SGHTA, CDR2 FQGNSA. In nucleotides, the CDR3 is TGTGCCAGCAGCTTAGACACTAACTATGGCTACACCTTC. It yields the protein CASSLDTNYGYTF.

The table lists this clonotype with a few counts. This sequence joins TRBV20-1 and TRBJ2-1; the match to TRBD2 covers 7 bases. This CDR3 has 16 amino acids. Germline trimming cut 1 base from V and 3 bases from J; bases unmatched to any gene: 9. CDR1 is DFQATT, CDR2 SNEGSKA, per germline (reference sequence). The CDR3 bases are TGCAGTGCTAGAGGGGAAAGCGGGACTCGCTACAATGAGCAGTTCTTC. Protein sequence: CSARGESGTRYNEQFF.

This clonotype appeared a few times. The rearrangement uses TRBV30 and TRBJ2-2, with TRBD2 as a possible D gene (6 bases). This CDR3 comprises 13 residues. Germline-derived CDR1 and CDR2 are GTSNPN and SVGIG (reference sequence). The V gene lost 0 bases and the J gene lost 6 bases, with 8 bases spanning the gap. This chain's CDR3 is CAWSVTSPGELFF. In DNA, the CDR3 is TGTGCCTGGAGTGTAACTAGCCCCGGGGAGCTGTTTTTT.

The gene calls are TRBV5-1 and TRBJ1-1; 8 positions agree with TRBD1. The CDR3 sequence is 15 residues long. Germline loops: CDR1 SGHRS, CDR2 YFSETQ. Unmatched junction bases numbered 6, after V lost 4 bases and J lost 1 base. The CDR3 bases are TGCGCCAGCAGCCCCGGGGACAGGTCGAACACTGAAGCTTTCTTT. Protein: CASSPGDRSNTEAFF. The whole variable domain, filled in from reference TRBV5-1 and TRBJ1-1, reads KAGVTQTPRYLIKTRGQQVTLSCSPISGHRSVSWYQQTPGQGLQFLFEYFSETQRNKGNFPGRFSGRQFSNSRSEMNVSTLELGDSALYLCASSPGDRSNTEAFFGQGTRLTVV.

The chain combines TRBV28 with TRBJ2-1; TRBD2 might be the D (6 bases). Germline V gives CDR1 MDHEN, CDR2 SYDVKM. The CDR3 sequence is 15 residues long. Between the trimmed V and J ends, which lost 6 bases and 6 bases, there was a span of 18 bases. CDR3 DNA: TGTGCCAGCAGAGAGGCCGGGAGCAGGTTCAATGAGCAGTTCTTC. Its translation: CASREAGSRFNEQFF.

The chain recombines TRBV4-2 with TRBJ2-1; TRBD2 aligns across 8 bases. The CDR3 length is 16 residues. V shed 0 bases and J 4 bases; nucleotides not matched to a gene: 5. Germline CDR1 is LGHNA and CDR2 is YNFKEQ. CDR3 bases: TGTGCCAGCAGCCAAGAGTGGGCTAGCGGGTACAATGAGCAGTTCTTC. Translating it yields CASSQEWASGYNEQFF.

The chain employs TRBV3-1 and TRBJ1-1; no clear D. The V and J ends lost 6 bases and 6 bases respectively, with 14 bases between them. The CDR3 runs 13 residues. Germline V gene sequence: CDR1 LGHDT, CDR2 YNNKEL (reference sequence). The CDR3 DNA reads as TGTGCCAGCAGGGCGTTAGGGTGGGCTGAAGCTTTCTTT. This encodes CASRALGWAEAFF.

This chain connects TRBV5-1 to TRBJ2-5; 7 bases line up with TRBD2. Germline CDR1 is SGHRS and CDR2 is YFSETQ. J gave up 7 bases and V 8 bases, and 8 bases lay outside the gene matches. The CDR3 contains 12 residues. In DNA, the CDR3 is TGCGCCAGTTCGGACCCGGGAGGGACCCAGTACTTC. Translated: CASSDPGGTQYF.

In this sample, this clonotype turned up a few times. The rearrangement joins TRBV6-1 to TRBJ1-2; D is perhaps TRBD1 (6 bases). This CDR3 is built from 16 residues. V dropped 2 bases and J dropped 0 bases, with 13 bases sitting between them. CDR1 and CDR2 (germline): MNHNS, SASEGT. Here the CDR3 reads CASSEFSGATNYGYTF. For the CDR3, the DNA is TGTGCCAGCAGTGAATTTTCAGGGGCTACTAACTATGGCTACACCTTC.

This clonotype has only a few counts. J is TRBJ2-3 and V is TRBV5-1, with 8 nucleotides matching TRBD2. Trimming removed 0 bases from V and 3 bases from J; junction bases left unmatched: 6. This CDR3 contains 16 residues. Per the germline V gene, CDR1 is SGHRS and CDR2 is YFSETQ. The CDR3 bases are TGCGCCAGCAGCTTGGAAGCGGGAGTTTTTACAGATACGCAGTATTTT. It is translated as CASSLEAGVFTDTQYF.

The V call is TRBV20-1, the J call TRBJ2-7; weak D call: TRBD2 (5 bases). Trimming cost V 0 bases and J 6 bases, with 24 bases left between them. Germline lookup yields CDR1 DFQATT and CDR2 SNEGSKA (reference sequence). This CDR3 has 17 residues. CDR3 DNA sequence: TGCAGTGCTAGAGATCGAAACATATTCGGGGATTTAGGCGAGCAGTACTTC. It codes for CSARDRNIFGDLGEQYF.

This clonotype was detected a few times. The rearrangement joins TRBV14 to TRBJ2-7; 10 nucleotides match TRBD1. The CDR3 length is 15 residues. V was pared by 4 bases and J by 2 bases, with 5 bases of the junction left unmatched. Looked up from germline, CDR1 is SGHDN and CDR2 is FVKESK. CDR3 bases: TGTGCCAGCAGCCGGGGGACAGGGGTTACCTACGAGCAGTACTTC. It specifies CASSRGTGVTYEQYF.

Written as DNA, the CDR3 is TGTGCCACCCGGGACAGCTCCTACGAGCAGTACTTC. Its translation: CATRDSSYEQYF. This chain uses TRBV10-3 with TRBJ2-7; 7 nucleotides line up with TRBD1. CDR1 is ENHRY, CDR2 SYGVKD, per germline. The V segment lost 10 bases and the J segment 0 bases; nucleotides outside the gene matches: 3. CDR3 length: 12 amino acids.